A selection of T cell receptor beta chains follows, all from one sample in a study of shared clonotypes between healthy human individuals. The data were produced by immunoSEQ multiplex PCR, yet TCRdb's version contains in-frame clones alone and is incomplete. The repertoire holds more than 2 million clones, with about 95% as singletons. The sample comprised naive CD8+ T cells sorted from blood. These receptors came from a man younger than 30 in good health. Each CDR3 is given with its conserved first and last residue. Each record gives: J gene, D gene, V gene, CDR3 DNA, CDR3 protein. A D gene is named only where the DNA matches it firmly.

>TRBJ2-3|-|TRBV4-1
TGCGCCAGCAGCCAAACTAGTGTGGGCACAGATACGCAGTATTTT
CASSQTSVGTDTQYF
>TRBJ2-1|TRBD1|TRBV28
TGTGCCAGCGGGGGGGACAGGGGGAAGAGCTCCTACAATGAGCAGTTCTTC
CASGGDRGKSSYNEQFF
>TRBJ1-2|TRBD1|TRBV2
TGTGCCAGCAGTGATTTGCAGGGGGCGAAAGGCTACACCTTC
CASSDLQGAKGYTF
>TRBJ1-2|TRBD1|TRBV19
TGTGCCAGTAGTTTCGGGCAGGGGGCTGCTGGCTACACCTTC
CASSFGQGAAGYTF
>TRBJ1-1|-|TRBV4-1
TGCGCCAGCAGCCAGGGGGGTGGCGGAGGCACTGAAGCTTTCTTT
CASSQGGGGGTEAFF
>TRBJ2-2|-|TRBV13
TGTGCCAGCAGCTTAGGTATCGGATCAAACACCGGGGAGCTGTTTTTT
CASSLGIGSNTGELFF
>TRBJ2-3|TRBD2|TRBV19
TGTGCCAGTAATGCGGGAGGGCCAGATACGCAGTATTTT
CASNAGGPDTQYF
>TRBJ1-2|-|TRBV10-2
TGCGCCAGCAGTGAAGGAGGGGATCCTTTTAACTATGGCTACACCTTC
CASSEGGDPFNYGYTF
>TRBJ2-5|-|TRBV7-9
TGTGCCAGCAGCCCCTGGGGACAAGAGACCCAGTACTTC
CASSPWGQETQYF
>TRBJ2-7|TRBD2|TRBV29-1
TGCAGCGTTGAGTCCGGGACTAGCGGGAGGTACGAGCAGTACTTC
CSVESGTSGRYEQYF
>TRBJ1-3|-|TRBV30
TGTGCCTGGAGCGGGTTACGGGAACAGGGAGGCTCTGGAAACACCATATATTTT
CAWSGLREQGGSGNTIYF
>TRBJ1-4|-|TRBV7-6
TGTGCCAGCATGGCCCCCGAGGGAGGGGTTGAAAAACTGTTTTTT
CASMAPEGGVEKLFF
>TRBJ2-2|TRBD1|TRBV7-2
TGTGCCAGCCGAGGACAGGGGACCACCGGGGAGCTGTTTTTT
CASRGQGTTGELFF
>TRBJ2-3|-|TRBV4-1
TGCGCCAGCAGCCAAGTGGTCGAAGATACGCAGTATTTT
CASSQVVEDTQYF
>TRBJ2-5|TRBD1|TRBV18
TGTGCCAGCTCACTCGGGACAGGAGTCGGCGAGACCCAGTACTTC
CASSLGTGVGETQYF
>TRBJ1-1|-|TRBV6-6
TGTGCCACTCAGGGAGGGGAGGCTTCTGAAGCTTTCTTT
CATQGGEASEAFF
>TRBJ2-1|-|TRBV7-9
TGTGCCAGCAGCTTGGAAGAAGGACGGTCCTACAATGAGCAGTTCTTC
CASSLEEGRSYNEQFF